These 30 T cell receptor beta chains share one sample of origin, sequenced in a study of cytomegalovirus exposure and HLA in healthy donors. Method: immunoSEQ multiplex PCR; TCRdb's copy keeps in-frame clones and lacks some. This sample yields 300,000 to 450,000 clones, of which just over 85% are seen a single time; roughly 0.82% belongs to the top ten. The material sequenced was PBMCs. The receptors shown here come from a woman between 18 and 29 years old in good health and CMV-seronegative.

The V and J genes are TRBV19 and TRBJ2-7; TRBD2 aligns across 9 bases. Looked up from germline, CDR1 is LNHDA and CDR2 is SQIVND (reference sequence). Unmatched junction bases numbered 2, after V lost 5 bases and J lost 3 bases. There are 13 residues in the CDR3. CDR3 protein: CASSLAGIYEQYF. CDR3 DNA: TGTGCCAGTAGTCTAGCGGGGATCTACGAGCAGTACTTC.

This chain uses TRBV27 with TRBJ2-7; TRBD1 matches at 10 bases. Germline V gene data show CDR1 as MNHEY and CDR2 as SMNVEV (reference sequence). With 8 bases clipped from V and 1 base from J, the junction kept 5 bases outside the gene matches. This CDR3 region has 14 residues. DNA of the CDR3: TGTGCCAGCCTTCGGACAGGGGGATCCTACGAGCAGTACTTC. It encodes CASLRTGGSYEQYF.

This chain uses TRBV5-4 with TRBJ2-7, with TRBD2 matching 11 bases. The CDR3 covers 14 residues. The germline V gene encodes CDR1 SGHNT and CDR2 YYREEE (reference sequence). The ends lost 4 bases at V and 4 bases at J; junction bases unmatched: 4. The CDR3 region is CASSPRTSGYEQYF. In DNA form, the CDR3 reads TGTGCCAGCAGCCCTAGGACTAGCGGGTACGAGCAGTACTTC.

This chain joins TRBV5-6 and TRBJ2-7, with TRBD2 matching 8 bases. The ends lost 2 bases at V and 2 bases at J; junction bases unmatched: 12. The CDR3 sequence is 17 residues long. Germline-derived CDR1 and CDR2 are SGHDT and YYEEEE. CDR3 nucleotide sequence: TGTGCCAGCAGCTTTCGGAGGACTAGCTCTAGGGCCTACGAGCAGTACTTC. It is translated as CASSFRRTSSRAYEQYF.

CDR3 sequence: CASSLARQNGYTF. CDR3 DNA sequence: TGCGCCAGCAGCTTGGCTCGTCAGAACGGCTACACCTTC. V and J are TRBV5-1 and TRBJ1-2; the D is unclear. Trimming took 0 bases from V and 8 from J, leaving 11 bases between them. This CDR3 spans 13 amino acids. Germline V CDR1 and CDR2: SGHRS, YFSETQ. The entire variable domain, with the rest obtained from reference TRBV5-1 and TRBJ1-2, is as follows: KAGVTQTPRYLIKTRGQQVTLSCSPISGHRSVSWYQQTPGQGLQFLFEYFSETQRNKGNFPGRFSGRQFSNSRSEMNVSTLELGDSALYLCASSLARQNGYTFGSGTRLTVV.

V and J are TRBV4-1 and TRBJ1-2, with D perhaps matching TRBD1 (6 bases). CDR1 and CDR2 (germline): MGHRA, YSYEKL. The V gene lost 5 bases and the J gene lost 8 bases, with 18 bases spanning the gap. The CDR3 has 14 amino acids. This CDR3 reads CASSAPGQGRGYTF. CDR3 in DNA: TGCGCCAGCAGCGCCCCGGGACAAGGAAGGGGCTACACCTTC.

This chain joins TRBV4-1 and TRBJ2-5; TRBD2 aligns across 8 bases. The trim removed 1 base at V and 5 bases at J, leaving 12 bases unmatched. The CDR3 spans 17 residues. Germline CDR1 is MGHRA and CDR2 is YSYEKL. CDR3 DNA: TGCGCCAGCAGCCAAGTTCGAGCGGGACTAGTTGGGGAGACCCAGTACTTC. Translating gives CASSQVRAGLVGETQYF.

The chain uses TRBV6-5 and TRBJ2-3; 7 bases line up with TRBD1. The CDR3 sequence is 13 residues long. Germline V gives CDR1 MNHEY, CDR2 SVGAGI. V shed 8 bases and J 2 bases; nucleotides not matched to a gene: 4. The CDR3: CASRDSYTDTQYF. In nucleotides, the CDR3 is TGTGCCAGCCGGGACAGCTACACAGATACGCAGTATTTT.

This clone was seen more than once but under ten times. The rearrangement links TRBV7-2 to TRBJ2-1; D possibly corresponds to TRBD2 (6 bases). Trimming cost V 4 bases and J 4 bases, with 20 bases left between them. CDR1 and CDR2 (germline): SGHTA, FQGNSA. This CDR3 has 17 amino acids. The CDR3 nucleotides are TGTGCCAGCAGCTCCCCCGTGGTCGCGGGGATTTACAATGAGCAGTTCTTC. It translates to CASSSPVVAGIYNEQFF. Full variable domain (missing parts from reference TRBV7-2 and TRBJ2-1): GAGVSQSPSNKVTEKGKDVELRCDPISGHTALYWYRQSLGQGLEFLIYFQGNSAPDKSGLPSDRFSAERTGGSVSTLTIQRTQQEDSAVYLCASSSPVVAGIYNEQFFGPGTRLTVL.

CDR3 sequence (DNA): TGTGCCTGGTCGGCGTACGGACAGGGGGCCGCCGGGGAGCTGTTTTTT. Translation: CAWSAYGQGAAGELFF. V and J are TRBV30 and TRBJ2-2, with 11 bases that match TRBD1. The CDR3 sequence is 16 residues long. The ends lost 5 bases at V and 6 bases at J; junction bases unmatched: 11. The germline V gene encodes CDR1 GTSNPN and CDR2 SVGIG (reference sequence).

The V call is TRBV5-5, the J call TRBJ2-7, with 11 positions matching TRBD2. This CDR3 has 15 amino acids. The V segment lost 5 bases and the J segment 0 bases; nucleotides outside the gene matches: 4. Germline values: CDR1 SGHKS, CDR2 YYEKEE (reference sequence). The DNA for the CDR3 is TGTGCCAGCAGTTGGACTAGCGGGTTCTCCTACGAGCAGTACTTC. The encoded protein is CASSWTSGFSYEQYF.

The CDR3 nucleotides are TGTGCCAGCAGTCTAGGCAGGGGATCAGGGGAAAAACTGTTTTTT. Its translation is CASSLGRGSGEKLFF. The V gene is TRBV28, the J gene TRBJ1-4, with D perhaps TRBD1 (6 bases). Trimming pared 5 bases from V and 8 bases from J, leaving 18 bases between. CDR1 is MDHEN, CDR2 SYDVKM, per germline. CDR3 length: 15 residues.

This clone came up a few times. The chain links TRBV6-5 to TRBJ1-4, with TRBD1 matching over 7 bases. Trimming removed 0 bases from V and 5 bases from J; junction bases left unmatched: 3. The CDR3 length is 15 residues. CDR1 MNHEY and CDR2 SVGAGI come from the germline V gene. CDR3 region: CASSYSGQQNEKLFF. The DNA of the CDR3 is TGTGCCAGCAGTTACTCGGGACAGCAGAATGAAAAACTGTTTTTT.

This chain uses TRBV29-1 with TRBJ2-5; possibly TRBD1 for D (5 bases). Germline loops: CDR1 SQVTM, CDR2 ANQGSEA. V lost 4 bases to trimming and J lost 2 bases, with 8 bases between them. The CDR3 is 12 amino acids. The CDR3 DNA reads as TGCAGCGTTGGGACACAACAAGAGACCCAGTACTTC. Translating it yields CSVGTQQETQYF.

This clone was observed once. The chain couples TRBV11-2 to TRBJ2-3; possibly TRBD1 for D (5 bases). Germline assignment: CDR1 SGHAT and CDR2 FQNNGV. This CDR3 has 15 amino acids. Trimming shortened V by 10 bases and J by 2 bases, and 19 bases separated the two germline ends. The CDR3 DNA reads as TGTGCCATCTCGGCACCTCAGGGATCCACAGATACGCAGTATTTT. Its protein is CAISAPQGSTDTQYF.

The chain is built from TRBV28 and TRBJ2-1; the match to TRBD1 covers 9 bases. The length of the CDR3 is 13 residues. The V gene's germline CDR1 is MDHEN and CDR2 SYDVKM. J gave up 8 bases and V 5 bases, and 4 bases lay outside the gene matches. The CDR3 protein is CASSLDRGDEQFF. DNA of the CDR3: TGTGCCAGCAGTCTGGACAGGGGCGATGAGCAGTTCTTC.

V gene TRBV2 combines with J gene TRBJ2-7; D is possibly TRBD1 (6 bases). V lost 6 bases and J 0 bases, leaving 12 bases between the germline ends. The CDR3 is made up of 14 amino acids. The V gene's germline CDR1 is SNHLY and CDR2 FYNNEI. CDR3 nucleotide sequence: TGTGCCAGCAGCGAGACAGGCCCCTCCTACGAGCAGTACTTC. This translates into CASSETGPSYEQYF.

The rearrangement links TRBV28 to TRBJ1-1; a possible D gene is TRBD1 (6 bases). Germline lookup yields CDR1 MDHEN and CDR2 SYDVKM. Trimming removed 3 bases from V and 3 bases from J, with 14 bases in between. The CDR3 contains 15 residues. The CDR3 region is CASSFYRERDTEAFF. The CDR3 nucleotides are TGTGCCAGCAGTTTTTACAGGGAGAGAGACACTGAAGCTTTCTTT.

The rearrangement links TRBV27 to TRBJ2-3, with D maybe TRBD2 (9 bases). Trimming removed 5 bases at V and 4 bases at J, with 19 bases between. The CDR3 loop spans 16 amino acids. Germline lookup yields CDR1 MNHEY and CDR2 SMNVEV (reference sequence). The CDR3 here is CASSPSGVRGPDTQYF. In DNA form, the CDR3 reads TGTGCCAGCAGTCCTAGCGGGGTCAGGGGGCCAGATACGCAGTATTTT.

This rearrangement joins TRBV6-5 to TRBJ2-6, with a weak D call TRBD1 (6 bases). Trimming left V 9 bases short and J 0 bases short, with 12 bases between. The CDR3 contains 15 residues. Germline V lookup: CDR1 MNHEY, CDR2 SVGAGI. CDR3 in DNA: TGTGCCAGTCGACAGGCCCTCTCTGGGGCCAACGTCCTGACTTTC. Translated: CASRQALSGANVLTF.

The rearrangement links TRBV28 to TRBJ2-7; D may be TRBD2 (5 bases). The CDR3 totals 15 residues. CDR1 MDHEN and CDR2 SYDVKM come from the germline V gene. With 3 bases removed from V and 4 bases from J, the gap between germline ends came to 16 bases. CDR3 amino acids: CASSFWGAVAYEQYF. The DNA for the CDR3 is TGTGCCAGCAGTTTTTGGGGAGCGGTCGCGTACGAGCAGTACTTC.

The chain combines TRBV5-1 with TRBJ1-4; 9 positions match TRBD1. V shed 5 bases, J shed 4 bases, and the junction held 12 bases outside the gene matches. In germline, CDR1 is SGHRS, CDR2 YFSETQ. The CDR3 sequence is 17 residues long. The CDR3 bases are TGCGCCAGCAGTTCGGGTTTACAGGGGGCCTTTAATGAAAAACTGTTTTTT. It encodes CASSSGLQGAFNEKLFF.

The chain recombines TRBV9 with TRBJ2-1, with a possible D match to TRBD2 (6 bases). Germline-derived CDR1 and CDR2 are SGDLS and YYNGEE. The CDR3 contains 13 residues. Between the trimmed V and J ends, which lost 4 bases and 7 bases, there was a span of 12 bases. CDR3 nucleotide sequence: TGTGCCAGCAGCACGGATAGCGGAAATGAGCAGTTCTTC. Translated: CASSTDSGNEQFF.

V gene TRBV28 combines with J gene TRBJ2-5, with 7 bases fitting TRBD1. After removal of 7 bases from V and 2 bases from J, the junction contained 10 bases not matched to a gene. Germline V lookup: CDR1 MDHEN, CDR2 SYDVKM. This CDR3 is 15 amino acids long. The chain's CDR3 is CASTLVDRPQETQYF. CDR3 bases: TGTGCCAGCACCCTCGTGGACAGGCCTCAAGAGACCCAGTACTTC.

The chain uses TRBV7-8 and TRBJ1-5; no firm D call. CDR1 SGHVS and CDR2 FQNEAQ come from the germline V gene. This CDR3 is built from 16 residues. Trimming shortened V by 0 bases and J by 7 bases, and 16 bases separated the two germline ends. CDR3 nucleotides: TGTGCCAGCAGCTTAGCGGCTCAGGTTCTCCGCCAGCCCCAGCATTTT. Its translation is CASSLAAQVLRQPQHF.

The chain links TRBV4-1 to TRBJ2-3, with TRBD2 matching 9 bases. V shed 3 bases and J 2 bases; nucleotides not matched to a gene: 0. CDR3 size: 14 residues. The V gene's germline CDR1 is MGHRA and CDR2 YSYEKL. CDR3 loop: CASSQGLATDTQYF. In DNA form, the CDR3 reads TGCGCCAGCAGCCAGGGACTAGCCACAGATACGCAGTATTTT.

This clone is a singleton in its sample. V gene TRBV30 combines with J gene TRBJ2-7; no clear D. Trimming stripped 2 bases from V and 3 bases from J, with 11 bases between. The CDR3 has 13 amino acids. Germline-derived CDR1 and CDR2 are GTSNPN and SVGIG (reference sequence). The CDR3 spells CAWSPAQDYEQYF. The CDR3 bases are TGTGCCTGGAGTCCCGCGCAGGACTACGAGCAGTACTTC. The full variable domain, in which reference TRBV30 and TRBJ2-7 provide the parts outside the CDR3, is SQTIHQWPATLVQPVGSPLSLECTVEGTSNPNLYWYRQAAGRGLQLLFYSVGIGQISSEVPQNLSASRPQDRQFILSSKKLLLSDSGFYLCAWSPAQDYEQYFGPGTRLTVT.

CDR3 nucleotides: TGTGCCAGCTCCCAGGGGTTAGCGGGGGGCCAAACCGGGGAGCTGTTTTTT. It translates to CASSQGLAGGQTGELFF. The rearrangement links TRBV9 to TRBJ2-2, with TRBD2 identical over 10 bases. This CDR3 has 17 residues. J gave up 5 bases and V 7 bases, and 14 bases lay outside the gene matches. Germline CDR1 SGDLS, CDR2 YYNGEE.

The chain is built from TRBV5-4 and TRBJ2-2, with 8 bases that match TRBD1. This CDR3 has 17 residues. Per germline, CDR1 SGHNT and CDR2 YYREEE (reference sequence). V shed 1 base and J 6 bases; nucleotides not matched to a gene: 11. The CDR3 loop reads CASSLSRTGYTAGELFF. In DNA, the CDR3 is TGTGCCAGCAGCTTGAGCAGGACAGGGTATACGGCCGGGGAGCTGTTTTTT.

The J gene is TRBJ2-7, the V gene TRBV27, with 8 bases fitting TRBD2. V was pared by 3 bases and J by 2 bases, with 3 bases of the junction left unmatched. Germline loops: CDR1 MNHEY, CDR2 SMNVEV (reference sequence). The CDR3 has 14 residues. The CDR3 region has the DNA TGTGCCAGCAGTTTTACTAGCGGAGCCTACGAGCAGTACTTC. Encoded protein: CASSFTSGAYEQYF.